This passage covers 14 T cell receptor beta chains from one sample sequenced in a study of cytomegalovirus exposure and HLA in healthy donors. The PCR had 60 Vbeta and 13 Jbeta primers. The repertoire was sequenced with immunoSEQ multiplex PCR; TCRdb's copy has only in-frame clones and lacks some. Altogether nearly 110,000 clones are present, over 70% being singletons, with the ten largest covering 2.5% to 3.5%. Sequenced sample: PBMCs. The source of these receptors is a female donor in good health and CMV-seronegative.

This clone was seen more than once but under ten times. The rearrangement uses TRBV7-6 and TRBJ2-7; 10 bases match TRBD2. V lost 5 bases to trimming and J lost 2 bases; unmatched junction nucleotides: 12. Per germline, CDR1 SGHVS and CDR2 FNYEAQ. This CDR3 region has 17 residues. CDR3 protein: CASSHNLGLAATYEQYF. CDR3 DNA sequence: TGTGCCAGCAGCCACAACCTCGGACTAGCGGCGACCTACGAGCAGTACTTC. Full variable domain (outside the CDR3, taken from reference TRBV7-6 and TRBJ2-7): GAGVSQSPRYKVTKRGQDVALRCDPISGHVSLYWYRQALGQGPEFLTYFNYEAQQDKSGLPNDRFSAERPEGSISTLTIQRTEQRDSAMYRCASSHNLGLAATYEQYFGPGTRLTVT.

This clone was seen more than once but under ten times. The rearrangement links TRBV7-9 to TRBJ2-1, with D possibly TRBD2 on 7 matching bases. V dropped 0 bases and J dropped 5 bases, with 17 bases sitting between them. In germline, CDR1 is SEHNR, CDR2 FQNEAQ (reference sequence). The CDR3 contains 17 residues. The CDR3 sequence is CASSLAVGGGSDNEQFF. The CDR3 DNA reads TGTGCCAGCAGCTTAGCTGTTGGGGGGGGCTCAGACAATGAGCAGTTCTTC.

This clone was detected only a few times. This chain links TRBV27 with TRBJ1-2, with 8 bases lining up with TRBD1. V was clipped by 6 bases and J by 8 bases; unmatched bases: 8. The CDR3 contains 13 residues. The germline CDR1 and CDR2 sequences are MNHEY and SMNVEV (reference sequence). This CDR3 reads CASRGTGLSGYTF. In DNA form, the CDR3 reads TGTGCCAGCAGGGGGACAGGTCTAAGCGGCTACACCTTC.

The CDR3 DNA is TGTGCCAGCCCTCCCCCTTGGACTAGCGGGAGGGCCCCGACCTACAATGAGCAGTTCTTC. This translates into CASPPPWTSGRAPTYNEQFF. This sequence joins TRBV28 and TRBJ2-1; 15 bases align to TRBD2. CDR1 MDHEN and CDR2 SYDVKM come from the germline V gene. J lost 2 bases, V lost 8 bases, and 16 bases had no gene match. This CDR3 comprises 20 residues.

This clone was counted a few times. The chain uses TRBV30 and TRBJ2-2; D possibly corresponds to TRBD1 (6 bases). This CDR3 region has 14 residues. V lost 1 base, J lost 6 bases, and 12 bases lay in between. The germline V gene has CDR1 GTSNPN and CDR2 SVGIG (reference sequence). The CDR3 coding sequence is TGTGCCTGGAGTGGAGGGGGTCGGGCCGGGGAGCTGTTTTTT. It translates to CAWSGGGRAGELFF.

The rearrangement joins TRBV6-6 to TRBJ2-1, with D uncertain. The germline V gene encodes CDR1 MNHNY and CDR2 SVGAGI (reference sequence). Between the trimmed V and J ends, which lost 2 bases and 9 bases, there was a span of 14 bases. CDR3 length: 14 residues. CDR3 loop: CASSYARPPGEQFF. The CDR3 DNA reads as TGTGCCAGCAGTTACGCGAGGCCCCCCGGTGAGCAGTTCTTC.

V gene TRBV4-1 combines with J gene TRBJ2-5; TRBD2 agrees at 10 bases. The end of the DNA fits TRBJ2-7 better, so the J call may be wrong. The CDR3 spans 17 residues. The V gene's germline CDR1 is MGHRA and CDR2 YSYEKL. The CDR3 sequence: CASSLGSLAGVGYEQYF. DNA of the CDR3: TGCGCCAGCAGCCTAGGGTCCCTAGCGGGAGTAGGGTACGAGCAGTACTTC.

This clone has a handful of counts. The rearrangement links TRBV29-1 to TRBJ1-5; D remains unclear. The germline V and J ends were trimmed by 4 bases and 2 bases, with 9 bases remaining between them. The CDR3 is 13 amino acids. The germline gives CDR1 SQVTM, CDR2 ANQGSEA. The CDR3 region has the DNA TGCAGCGTTGCTCAAGGAGGCAATCAGCCCCAGCATTTT. Amino acid sequence: CSVAQGGNQPQHF.

The chain carries TRBV10-3 and TRBJ2-7; TRBD2 aligns across 12 bases. Germline CDR1 is ENHRY and CDR2 is SYGVKD. The J segment lost 3 bases and the V segment lost 10 bases, leaving 4 bases of the junction unmatched. The CDR3 is made up of 13 amino acids. The CDR3 loop is CATGLAGIYEQYF. The CDR3 bases are TGTGCCACAGGACTAGCGGGAATCTACGAGCAGTACTTC.

V gene TRBV4-2 combines with J gene TRBJ1-5; D gene ambiguous. Trimming removed 0 bases from V and 0 bases from J, with 6 bases in between. The CDR3 is 15 residues long. Germline V lookup: CDR1 LGHNA, CDR2 YNFKEQ. CDR3 protein: CASSQDGSSNQPQHF. The DNA of the CDR3 is TGTGCCAGCAGCCAAGATGGCAGTAGCAATCAGCCCCAGCATTTT.

This clone has just a few counts. The chain has TRBV7-9 and TRBJ1-1; D is perhaps TRBD1 (6 bases). The V end lost 1 base, the J end lost 1 base, and 10 bases lay between the germline ends. The germline gives CDR1 SEHNR, CDR2 FQNEAQ (reference sequence). This CDR3 has 15 amino acids. The CDR3 coding sequence is TGTGCCAGCAGCTTAGAAGGGGGACAGAACACTGAAGCTTTCTTT. Protein sequence: CASSLEGGQNTEAFF. The variable domain in full, with the rest retrieved from reference TRBV7-9 and TRBJ1-1, is DTGVSQNPRHKITKRGQNVTFRCDPISEHNRLYWYRQTLGQGPEFLTYFQNEAQLEKSRLLSDRFSAERPKGSFSTLEIQRTEQGDSAMYLCASSLEGGQNTEAFFGQGTRLTVV.

The gene calls are TRBV29-1 and TRBJ2-1, with D hard to call. This CDR3 region has 13 residues. The V gene lost 5 bases and the J gene lost 5 bases, with 13 bases spanning the gap. CDR1 is SQVTM and CDR2 is ANQGSEA in the germline V gene. The CDR3: CSVSSELDNEQFF. The CDR3 coding sequence is TGCAGCGTTAGCTCTGAACTCGACAATGAGCAGTTCTTC.

The chain carries TRBV27 and TRBJ2-5; D may be TRBD1 (6 bases). This CDR3 is built from 12 residues. Per germline, CDR1 MNHEY and CDR2 SMNVEV (reference sequence). Trimming removed 6 bases at V and 5 bases at J, with 10 bases between. This chain's CDR3 is CASSRGRETQYF. DNA of the CDR3: TGTGCCAGCAGCAGGGGACGGGAGACCCAGTACTTC.

This clone is a singleton in its sample. The chain links TRBV2 to TRBJ2-2; perhaps TRBD2 as D (5 bases). The germline V gene encodes CDR1 SNHLY and CDR2 FYNNEI. V was shortened by 10 bases and J by 4 bases, with 13 bases between the two germline ends. The CDR3 runs 13 residues. CDR3 nucleotide sequence: TGTGCCACCCAGGACTTTAGCACCGGGGAGCTGTTTTTT. Residues: CATQDFSTGELFF.